This entry lists 21 T cell receptor beta chains sequenced from one sample in a study of T cells after yellow fever vaccination. TCRdb independently ran MiXCR on the 5' RACE reads; one entry per CDR3 protein. Of about 510,000 distinct CDR3 sequences in the sample, just over 20% were seen once. The starting material was PBMCs, obtained 21 days after the first yellow fever vaccination. Receptors were obtained from a man in his late teens or twenties who received the YFV17D yellow fever vaccine.

This clonotype was counted at least ten times. The chain joins TRBV27 to TRBJ2-6; D ambiguous. Trimming stripped 6 bases from V and 0 bases from J, with 18 bases between. Germline CDR1 reads MNHEY; CDR2 reads SMNVEV (reference sequence). The CDR3 runs to 18 residues. The CDR3 here is CASRSTSSWRSGANVLTF. Here the CDR3 DNA reads TGTGCCAGCAGATCCACCTCGAGTTGGCGCTCTGGGGCCAACGTCCTGACTTTC.

This clonotype was seen only a few times. The chain carries TRBV5-5 and TRBJ2-2; the D call may be TRBD1 or TRBD2 (5 bases each). The V and J ends lost 1 base and 7 bases respectively, with 11 bases between them. Germline V gene lookup returns CDR1 SGHKS and CDR2 YYEKEE (reference sequence). This CDR3 region has 14 residues. This CDR3 reads CASSLQRGHGELFF. DNA for the CDR3: TGTGCCAGCAGCTTGCAGAGGGGTCACGGGGAGCTGTTTTTT.

This sequence joins TRBV11-2 and TRBJ2-7; no clear D. Germline assignment: CDR1 SGHAT and CDR2 FQNNGV. This CDR3 has 12 amino acids. V was shortened by 4 bases and J by 5 bases, with 9 bases between the two germline ends. The CDR3: CASSWLGDEQYF. DNA for the CDR3: TGTGCCAGCAGCTGGCTTGGGGACGAGCAGTACTTC. Using reference TRBV11-2 and TRBJ2-7 for the parts outside the CDR3, the full variable domain is EAGVAQSPRYKIIEKRQSVAFWCNPISGHATLYWYQQILGQGPKLLIQFQNNGVVDDSQLPKDRFSAERLKGVDSTLKIQPAKLEDSAVYLCASSWLGDEQYFGPGTRLTVT.

This clonotype occurred a few times. The CDR3 reads CASSENRGQGTEAFF. CDR3 coding DNA: TGCGCCAGCAGTGAAAACAGGGGGCAAGGCACTGAAGCTTTCTTT. The rearrangement links TRBV10-1 to TRBJ1-1; 9 nucleotides match TRBD1. CDR1 WNHNN and CDR2 SYGVQD come from the germline V gene (reference sequence). Trimming at V came to 3 bases and at J to 4 bases, leaving 6 bases not matched to a gene. The CDR3 is made up of 15 amino acids.

The gene calls are TRBV5-1 and TRBJ2-6; D not certain. The CDR3 length is 15 residues. V dropped 2 bases and J dropped 2 bases, with 8 bases sitting between them. Germline CDR1 SGHRS, CDR2 YFSETQ. CDR3 coding DNA: TGCGCCAGCAGCTTTGGCGAGACTGGGGCCAACGTCCTGACTTTC. Translating it yields CASSFGETGANVLTF.

The CDR3 reads CASSLDYLDGRPTQPQHF. CDR3 DNA sequence: TGTGCCAGCAGCTTAGACTACCTGGACGGACGGCCTACTCAGCCCCAGCATTTT. The gene calls are TRBV11-2 and TRBJ1-5; D not resolved. There are 18 residues in the CDR3. V lost 0 bases to trimming and J lost 6 bases, with 21 bases between them. The V gene's germline CDR1 is SGHAT and CDR2 FQNNGV.

V is TRBV29-1 and J is TRBJ2-1; tentative D call: TRBD2 (5 bases). The V end was cut by 6 bases, the J end by 10 bases, with 16 bases between. Germline V lookup: CDR1 SQVTM, CDR2 ANQGSEA. This CDR3 is 12 amino acids long. The DNA for the CDR3 is TGCAGCGTCCAACCGGAGGTGGGGGAGCAGTTCTTC. Amino acids: CSVQPEVGEQFF.

This clonotype has just a few counts. The CDR3: CASSQWQGSGDTQYF. In DNA, the CDR3 is TGTGCCAGCAGCCAATGGCAGGGGAGTGGAGATACGCAGTATTTT. The chain joins TRBV3-1 to TRBJ2-3; possible D gene TRBD1, 6 bases. The CDR3 is made up of 15 amino acids. Trimming removed 2 bases at V and 5 bases at J, with 14 bases between. Per the germline V gene, CDR1 is LGHDT and CDR2 is YNNKEL (reference sequence).

The chain recombines TRBV27 with TRBJ2-1; D gene uncertain. The germline V gene has CDR1 MNHEY and CDR2 SMNVEV (reference sequence). The CDR3 sequence is 15 residues long. The V and J ends lost 2 bases and 0 bases respectively, with 8 bases between them. The CDR3 coding sequence is TGTGCCAGCAGTTTACTATCTAGCTCCTACAATGAGCAGTTCTTC. Its translation: CASSLLSSSYNEQFF.

Written as DNA, the CDR3 is TGTGCCAGCAGCGAAACTAGATCGGAGACCCAGTACTTC. Protein product: CASSETRSETQYF. The rearrangement links TRBV7-6 to TRBJ2-5, with a weak D call TRBD2 (5 bases). V lost 5 bases and J lost 5, with 12 bases in between. The germline V gene has CDR1 SGHVS and CDR2 FNYEAQ. This CDR3 has 13 amino acids.

The chain uses TRBV20-1 and TRBJ2-7, with D tentatively TRBD1 (5 bases). Germline V gene lookup returns CDR1 DFQATT and CDR2 SNEGSKA (reference sequence). This CDR3 has 14 amino acids. Trimming cost V 5 bases and J 5 bases, with 19 bases left between them. CDR3 region: CSAETDTSSDEQYF. The DNA of the CDR3 is TGCAGTGCTGAAACGGACACGTCGTCTGACGAGCAGTACTTC.

This clonotype was observed a few times. V gene TRBV29-1 combines with J gene TRBJ2-7, with D perhaps TRBD2 (6 bases). The CDR3 has 15 amino acids. Germline V CDR1 and CDR2: SQVTM, ANQGSEA. V lost 1 base to trimming and J lost 1 base, with 14 bases between them. CDR3 nucleotide sequence: TGCAGCGTTGAAGCCCTGGCTAGCGAGTCCTACGAGCAGTACTTC. This translates into CSVEALASESYEQYF.

The chain has TRBV7-9 and TRBJ2-3, with 11 bases identical to TRBD2. J lost 4 bases, V lost 3 bases, and 6 bases had no gene match. CDR3 length equals 16 residues. Germline V lookup: CDR1 SEHNR, CDR2 FQNEAQ (reference sequence). CDR3 amino acids: CASSFIAGGLSDTQYF. CDR3 coding DNA: TGTGCCAGCAGCTTCATAGCGGGGGGGCTGTCAGATACGCAGTATTTT.

This clonotype was detected only a few times. The chain employs TRBV5-4 and TRBJ1-1; D is possibly TRBD1 (6 bases). Germline values: CDR1 SGHNT, CDR2 YYREEE (reference sequence). The V end was cut by 4 bases, the J end by 4 bases, with 17 bases between. The CDR3 covers 15 residues. The CDR3: CASSPWGRLGTEAFF. CDR3 bases: TGTGCCAGCAGCCCTTGGGGGCGACTAGGCACTGAAGCTTTCTTT.

This clonotype appeared many times. This rearrangement joins TRBV6-2 or TRBV6-3 to TRBJ2-1, with TRBD2 identical over 9 bases. The CDR3 totals 13 residues. J gave up 5 bases and V 5 bases, and 1 base lay outside the gene matches. Germline V lookup: CDR1 MNHEY, CDR2 SVGEGT. DNA for the CDR3: TGTGCCAGCAGTCGGACTAGCGACAATGAGCAGTTCTTC. Translated: CASSRTSDNEQFF.

V and J are TRBV19 and TRBJ2-7; D perhaps matches TRBD1 (7 bases). This CDR3 region has 13 residues. The germline CDR1 and CDR2 sequences are LNHDA and SQIVND (reference sequence). V was trimmed by 10 bases and J by 2 bases, leaving 15 bases between them. Here the CDR3 DNA reads TGTGCCACCAGACAGGGAGGCACCTACGAGCAGTACTTC. It yields the protein CATRQGGTYEQYF.

This clonotype has only a few counts. This CDR3 reads CSAGGGAKNIQYF. As DNA, the CDR3 is TGCAGTGCTGGAGGGGGAGCCAAAAACATTCAGTACTTC. J is TRBJ2-4 and V is TRBV20-1, with D perhaps TRBD1 or TRBD2 (6 bases each). Trimming stripped 5 bases from V and 0 bases from J, with 8 bases between. Germline CDR1 reads DFQATT; CDR2 reads SNEGSKA (reference sequence). This CDR3 has 13 amino acids.

This clonotype showed up just once. The chain recombines TRBV4-2 with TRBJ1-4; tentatively, D is TRBD1 (6 bases). Germline CDR1 LGHNA, CDR2 YNFKEQ. The ends were cut back, 1 base at V and 5 bases at J, with 14 bases in the middle. This CDR3 contains 16 residues. The CDR3 reads CASSQVSRGKNEKLFF. The CDR3 nucleotides are TGTGCCAGCAGCCAAGTGTCCAGGGGCAAGAATGAAAAACTGTTTTTT.

The table lists this clonotype with many counts. The chain uses TRBV5-1 and TRBJ2-5; D not certain. This CDR3 region has 13 residues. The V end lost 2 bases, the J end lost 1 base, and 6 bases lay between the germline ends. The germline V gene encodes CDR1 SGHRS and CDR2 YFSETQ. Here the CDR3 reads CASSFLSQETQYF. DNA of the CDR3: TGCGCCAGCAGCTTTCTCTCCCAAGAGACCCAGTACTTC.

This clonotype was picked up many times. The rearrangement uses TRBV4-1 and TRBJ1-5; possibly TRBD1 for D (6 bases). The V gene's germline CDR1 is MGHRA and CDR2 YSYEKL. The CDR3 length is 14 residues. Trimming took off 1 base at V and 6 bases at J, with 10 bases between the two ends. CDR3 sequence reads: CASSQGTGSQPQHF. For the CDR3, the DNA is TGCGCCAGCAGCCAAGGAACAGGGAGTCAGCCCCAGCATTTT.

The chain uses TRBV6-2 or TRBV6-3 and TRBJ2-2, with 10 bases fitting TRBD2. In germline, CDR1 is MNHEY, CDR2 SVGEGT. The CDR3 is 15 residues long. Trimming removed 11 bases from V and 3 bases from J; junction bases left unmatched: 9. CDR3 sequence reads: CAALSGGVDTGELFF. Here the CDR3 DNA reads TGTGCCGCATTAAGCGGGGGGGTCGACACCGGGGAGCTGTTTTTT.